Listed below are T cell receptor beta chains from one sample, sequenced in a study of control samples from healthy donors and cancer patients. The protocol was immunoSEQ multiplex PCR, while the TCRdb copy is restricted to in-frame clones and leaves out a portion. The sample contains about 15,000 clones, about 89% of which appear only once. The sample was PBMCs. The origin of the receptors is a woman in her sixties or seventies with colorectal cancer. Each CDR3 is given with its conserved first and last residue. A D gene is named only where the DNA matches it firmly.

D gene	V gene	J gene	CDR3 protein
TRBD1	TRBV15	TRBJ1-5	CATSRDGQVNQPQHF
NA	TRBV14	TRBJ2-3	CASSPTSRVSDTQYF
NA	TRBV7-3	TRBJ2-6	CASSLNSGANVLTF
TRBD1	TRBV7-3	TRBJ1-5	CASSKTGGGQPQHF
TRBD1	TRBV4-1	TRBJ2-3	CASSQDNWTGWWTDTQYF
TRBD2	TRBV3-1/TRBV3-2	TRBJ2-1	CASRAGARNEQFF
TRBD2	TRBV4-2	TRBJ2-7	CASSQPGLAGGPGDEQYF
NA	TRBV4-3	TRBJ2-1	CASSQGRAPGNEQFF
TRBD2	TRBV7-3	TRBJ2-1	CASSSARGGVNEQFF
TRBD2	TRBV19	TRBJ2-7	CASSIAIKGLAGPPSYEQYF
TRBD1	TRBV19	TRBJ1-2	CASSIGGGDYGYTF
NA	TRBV12-3/TRBV12-4	TRBJ2-7	CASSLISTGTTYF
NA	TRBV11-3	TRBJ2-5	CASSLGGTAQETQYF
NA	TRBV4-2	TRBJ2-5	CASSQDWAGTPGSEETQYF
NA	TRBV7-9	TRBJ1-1	CASSLSQGRTEAFF
NA	TRBV5-1	TRBJ2-7	CASSLTTYEQYF
NA	TRBV20-1	TRBJ1-3	CSATDRNTIYF
NA	TRBV9	TRBJ1-1	CASSLGGVNTEAFF
NA	TRBV29-1	TRBJ2-2	CSGGTANTGELFF
NA	TRBV13	TRBJ2-6	CASSAPGPGGANVLTF
NA	TRBV19	TRBJ2-1	CASSIGGPEQFF
NA	TRBV24-1	TRBJ2-1	CATSDFGGLDEQFF
NA	TRBV12-3/TRBV12-4	TRBJ1-2	CASSFMILGGYTF
NA	TRBV5-1	TRBJ2-3	CASSLVGYPGDTQYF
NA	TRBV10-3	TRBJ2-1	CAIWEEKYNEQFF
TRBD1	TRBV7-7	TRBJ2-1	CASSSDRGSNEQFF
NA	TRBV4-3	TRBJ2-1	CASSHAGRGDEQFF
NA	TRBV4-1	TRBJ1-2	CASSQARGGFNGYTF
TRBD1	TRBV30	TRBJ2-5	CAWSRDRGQETQYF
NA	TRBV5-4	TRBJ1-4	CASSPTLGTNEKLFF
NA	TRBV5-4	TRBJ1-4	CASTRPGVNEKLFF
TRBD2	TRBV3-1/TRBV3-2	TRBJ2-1	CASSHDRSGLAAYNEQFF
NA	TRBV10-3	TRBJ2-5	CAISDPVRAVETQYF
NA	TRBV4-3	TRBJ2-5	CASSHGAGGVEETQYF
NA	TRBV7-9	TRBJ1-1	CASRSGVGAANTEAFF
NA	TRBV28	TRBJ2-4	CATRSTKNIQYF